A few counts support the clone carrying this T cell receptor beta chain. Its antigen is as yet unknown. Profiling relied on immunoSEQ multiplex PCR, and the TCRdb table lists in-frame clones only, not all of them. The data show around 25,000 clones, approximately 64% seen once. This specimen belongs to a study of tumor-infiltrating lymphocytes in localized non-small cell lung cancer. Study as a whole: From each patient, both tumor and uninvolved lung, non-adjacent to tumor, were sampled. Study outcomes and limitations: Not all patients were TCR sequenced, owing to tissue quantity. Different pieces of the same tissue went to different assays, confounding technical variation with intratumor heterogeneity.

The CDR3 is made up of 14 amino acids. V lost 3 bases to trimming and J lost 0 bases, with 6 bases between them. CDR1 is MNHNS and CDR2 is SASEGT in the germline V gene. This TCR was recovered from a human donor with non-small cell lung cancer. Sequencing input: lung tumor tissue. The V call is TRBV6-1, the J call TRBJ1-5; no clear D. CDR3 protein: CASSDDSSNQPQHF. CDR3 DNA sequence: TGTGCCAGCAGTGATGACTCTAGCAATCAGCCCCAGCATTTT.